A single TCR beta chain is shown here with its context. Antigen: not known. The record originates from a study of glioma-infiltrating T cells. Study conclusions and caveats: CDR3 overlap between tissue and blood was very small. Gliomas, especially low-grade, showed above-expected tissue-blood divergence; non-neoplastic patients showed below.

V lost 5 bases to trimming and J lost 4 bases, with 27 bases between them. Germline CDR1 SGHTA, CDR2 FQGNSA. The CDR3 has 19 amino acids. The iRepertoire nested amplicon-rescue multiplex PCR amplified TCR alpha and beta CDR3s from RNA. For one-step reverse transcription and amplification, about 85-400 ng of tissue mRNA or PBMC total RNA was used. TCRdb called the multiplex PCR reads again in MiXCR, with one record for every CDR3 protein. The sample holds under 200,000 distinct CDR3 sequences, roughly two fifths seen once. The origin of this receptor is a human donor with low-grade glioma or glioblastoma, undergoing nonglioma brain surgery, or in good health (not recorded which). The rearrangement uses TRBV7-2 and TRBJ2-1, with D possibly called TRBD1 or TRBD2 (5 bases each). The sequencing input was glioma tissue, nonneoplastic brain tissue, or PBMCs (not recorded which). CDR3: CASSARDARGASFYNEQFF. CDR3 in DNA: TGTGCCAGCAGCGCCCGTGACGCTAGAGGGGCCTCCTTTTACAATGAGCAGTTCTTC.